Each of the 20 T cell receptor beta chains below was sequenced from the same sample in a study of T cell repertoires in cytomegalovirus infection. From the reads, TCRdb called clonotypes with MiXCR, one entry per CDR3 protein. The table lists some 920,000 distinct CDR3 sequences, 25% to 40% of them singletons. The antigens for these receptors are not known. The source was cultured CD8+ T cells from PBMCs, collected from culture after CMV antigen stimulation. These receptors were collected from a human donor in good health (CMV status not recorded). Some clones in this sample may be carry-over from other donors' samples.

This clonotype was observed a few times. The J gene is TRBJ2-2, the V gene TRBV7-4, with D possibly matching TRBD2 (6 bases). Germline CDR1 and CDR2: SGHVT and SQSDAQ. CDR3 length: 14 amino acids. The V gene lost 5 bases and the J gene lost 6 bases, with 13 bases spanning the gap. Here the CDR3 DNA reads TGTGCCAGCAGCCCCTCCCCGGGGGCCGGGGAGCTGTTTTTT. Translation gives CASSPSPGAGELFF.

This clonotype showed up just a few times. The CDR3 sequence: CSVELIGYYYGYTF. The DNA of the CDR3 is TGCAGCGTTGAACTGATCGGTTATTACTATGGCTACACCTTC. The chain combines TRBV29-1 with TRBJ1-2; D gene uncertain. The V gene's germline CDR1 is SQVTM and CDR2 ANQGSEA. Trimming pared 2 bases from V and 3 bases from J, leaving 13 bases between. The CDR3 has 14 amino acids.

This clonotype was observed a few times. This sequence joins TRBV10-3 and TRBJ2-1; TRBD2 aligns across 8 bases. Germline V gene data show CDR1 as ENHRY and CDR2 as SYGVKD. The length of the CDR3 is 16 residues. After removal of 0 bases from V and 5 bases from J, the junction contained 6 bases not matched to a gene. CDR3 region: CAISESGSGANNEQFF. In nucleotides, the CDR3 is TGTGCCATCAGTGAGTCGGGTAGCGGGGCCAACAATGAGCAGTTCTTC.

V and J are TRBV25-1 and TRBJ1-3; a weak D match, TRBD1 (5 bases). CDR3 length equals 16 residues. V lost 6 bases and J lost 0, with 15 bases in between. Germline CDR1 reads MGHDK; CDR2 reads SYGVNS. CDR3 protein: CASRDQGWSSGNTIYF. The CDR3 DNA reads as TGTGCCAGCAGGGATCAGGGTTGGAGCTCTGGAAACACCATATATTTT.

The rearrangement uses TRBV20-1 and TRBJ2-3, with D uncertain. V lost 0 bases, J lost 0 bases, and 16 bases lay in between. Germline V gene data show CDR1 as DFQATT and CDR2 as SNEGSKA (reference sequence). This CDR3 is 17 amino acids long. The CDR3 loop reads CSARDRLRQSSTDTQYF. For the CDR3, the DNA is TGCAGTGCTAGAGATCGGCTGAGGCAAAGCAGCACAGATACGCAGTATTTT.

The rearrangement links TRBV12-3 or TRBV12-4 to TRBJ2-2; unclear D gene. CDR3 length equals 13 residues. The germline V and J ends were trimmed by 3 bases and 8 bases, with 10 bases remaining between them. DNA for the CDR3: TGTGCCAGCAGTTTTAAAAGGTCGGGGGAGCTGTTTTTT. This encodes CASSFKRSGELFF.

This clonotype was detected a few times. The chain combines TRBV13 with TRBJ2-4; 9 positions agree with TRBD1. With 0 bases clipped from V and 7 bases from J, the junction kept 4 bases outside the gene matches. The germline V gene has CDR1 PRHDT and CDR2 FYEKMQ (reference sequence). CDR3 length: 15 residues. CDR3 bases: TGTGCCAGCAGCTTAGGCCTCGGACAGGGGAACATTCAGTACTTC. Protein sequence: CASSLGLGQGNIQYF.

CDR3 in amino acids: CASSPAGAKETQYF. The CDR3 nucleotides read TGTGCCAGCAGCCCCGCCGGGGCGAAAGAGACCCAGTACTTC. The rearrangement joins TRBV4-2 to TRBJ2-5, with D possibly being TRBD1 or TRBD2 (5 bases each). The ends were cut back, 4 bases at V and 3 bases at J, with 12 bases in the middle. CDR1 is LGHNA and CDR2 is YNFKEQ in the germline V gene. The CDR3 is 14 residues long.

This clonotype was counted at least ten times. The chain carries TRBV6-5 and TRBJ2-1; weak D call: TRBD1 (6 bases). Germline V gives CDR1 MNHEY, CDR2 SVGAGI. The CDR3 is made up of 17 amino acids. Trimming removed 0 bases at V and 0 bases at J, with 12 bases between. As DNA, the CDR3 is TGTGCCAGCAGTTACTCGTTCCAGGGGAGCTCCTACAATGAGCAGTTCTTC. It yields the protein CASSYSFQGSSYNEQFF.

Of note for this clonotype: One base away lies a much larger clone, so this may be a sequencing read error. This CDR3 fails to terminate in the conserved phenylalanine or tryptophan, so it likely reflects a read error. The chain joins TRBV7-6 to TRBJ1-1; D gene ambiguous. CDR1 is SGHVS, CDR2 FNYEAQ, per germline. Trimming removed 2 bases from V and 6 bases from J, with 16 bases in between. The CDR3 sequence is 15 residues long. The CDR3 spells CASSLLNPRTAEAFL. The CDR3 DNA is TGTGCCAGCAGCTTACTAAATCCCAGGACTGCTGAAGCTTTCTTG.

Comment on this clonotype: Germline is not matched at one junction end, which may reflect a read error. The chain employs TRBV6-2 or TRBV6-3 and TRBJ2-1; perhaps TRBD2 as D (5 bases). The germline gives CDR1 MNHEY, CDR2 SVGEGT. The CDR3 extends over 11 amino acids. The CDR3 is CASSAGNGQFF. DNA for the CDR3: TGTGCCAGCAGTGCGGGCAATGGGCAGTTCTTC.

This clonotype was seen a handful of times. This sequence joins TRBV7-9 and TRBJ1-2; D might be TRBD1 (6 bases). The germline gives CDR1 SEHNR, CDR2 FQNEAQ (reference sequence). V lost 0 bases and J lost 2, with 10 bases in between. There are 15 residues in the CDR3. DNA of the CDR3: TGTGCCAGCAGCTTAGCGGCCAGGGGAAACTATGGCTACACCTTC. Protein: CASSLAARGNYGYTF.

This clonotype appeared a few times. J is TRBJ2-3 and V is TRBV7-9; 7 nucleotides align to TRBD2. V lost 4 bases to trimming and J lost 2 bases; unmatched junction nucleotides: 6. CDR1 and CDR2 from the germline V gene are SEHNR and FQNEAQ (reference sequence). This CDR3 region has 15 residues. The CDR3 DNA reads TGTGCCAGCAGCTACCCCGGGACTATCACAGATACGCAGTATTTT. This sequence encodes CASSYPGTITDTQYF.

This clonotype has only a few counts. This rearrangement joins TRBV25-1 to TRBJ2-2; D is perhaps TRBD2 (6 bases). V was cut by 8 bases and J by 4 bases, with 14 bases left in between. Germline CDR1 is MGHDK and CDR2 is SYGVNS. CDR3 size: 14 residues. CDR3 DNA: TGTGCCAGCGGAGGGTACGGCGGCACCGGGGAGCTGTTTTTT. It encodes CASGGYGGTGELFF.

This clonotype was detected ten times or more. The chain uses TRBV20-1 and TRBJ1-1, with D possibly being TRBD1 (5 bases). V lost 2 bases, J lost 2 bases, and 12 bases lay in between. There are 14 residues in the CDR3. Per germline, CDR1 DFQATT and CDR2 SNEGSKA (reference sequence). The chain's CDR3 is CSARRADTNTEAFF. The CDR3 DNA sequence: TGCAGTGCTAGAAGGGCGGACACTAACACTGAAGCTTTCTTT.

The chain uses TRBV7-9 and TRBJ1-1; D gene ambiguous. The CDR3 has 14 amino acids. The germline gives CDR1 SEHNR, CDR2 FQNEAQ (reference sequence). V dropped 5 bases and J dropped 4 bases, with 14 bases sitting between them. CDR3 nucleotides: TGTGCCAGCAGCGAGCCGACACGTCCCACTGAAGCTTTCTTT. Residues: CASSEPTRPTEAFF.

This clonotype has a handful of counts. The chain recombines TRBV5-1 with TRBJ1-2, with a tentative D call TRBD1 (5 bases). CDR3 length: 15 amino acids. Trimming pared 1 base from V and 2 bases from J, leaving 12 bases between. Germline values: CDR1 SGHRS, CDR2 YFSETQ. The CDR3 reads CASSLLPGQNYGYTF. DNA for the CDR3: TGCGCCAGCAGCTTGCTACCAGGGCAAAACTATGGCTACACCTTC.

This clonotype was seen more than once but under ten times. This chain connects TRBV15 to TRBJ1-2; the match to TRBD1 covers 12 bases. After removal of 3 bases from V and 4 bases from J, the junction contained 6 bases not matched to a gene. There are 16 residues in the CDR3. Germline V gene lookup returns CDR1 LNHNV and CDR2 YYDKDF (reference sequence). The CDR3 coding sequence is TGTGCCACCAGCAGGGGACAGGGGGCGGATATCTATGGCTACACCTTC. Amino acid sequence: CATSRGQGADIYGYTF.

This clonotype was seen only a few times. The CDR3 DNA sequence: TGTGCCAGCAGCTTGGGGAACAGGGGGCCGGGGGGAGAGCAGTACTTC. This encodes CASSLGNRGPGGEQYF. The rearrangement links TRBV7-6 to TRBJ2-7; 9 bases are shared with TRBD1. Per germline, CDR1 SGHVS and CDR2 FNYEAQ. CDR3 length: 16 residues. J was trimmed by 7 bases and V by 3 bases; bases with no gene match: 13. Full variable domain (rest looked up from reference TRBV7-6 and TRBJ2-7): GAGVSQSPRYKVTKRGQDVALRCDPISGHVSLYWYRQALGQGPEFLTYFNYEAQQDKSGLPNDRFSAERPEGSISTLTIQRTEQRDSAMYRCASSLGNRGPGGEQYFGPGTRLTVT.

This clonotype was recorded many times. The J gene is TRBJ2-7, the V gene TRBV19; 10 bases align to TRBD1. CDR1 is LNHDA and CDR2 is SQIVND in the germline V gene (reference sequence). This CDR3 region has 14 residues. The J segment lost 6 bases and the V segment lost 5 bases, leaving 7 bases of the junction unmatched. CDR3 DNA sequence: TGTGCCAGTAGTTCCGGGACAGGGGTCTTCGAGCAGTACTTC. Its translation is CASSSGTGVFEQYF.